This entry describes one T cell receptor beta chain. Its antigen is unknown. No much larger clone exists at a distance of one base, and base qualities are not known. The source of the sample is a study of shared clonotypes between healthy human individuals (dated by TCRdb to the early 2020s). For the wider study: The cohort comprised two women and a few men aged 18 to 49 years. For each donor, three plates each were used for CD4 naive and CD4 memory, two plates were used for CD8 naive, and one plate was used for CD8 memory. Blood TCR repertoires of roughly five healthy adults were deeply sequenced to estimate repertoire size and the extent of clonotype sharing between individuals. To increase sequencing depth and limit assay-specific biases, different laboratories used diverse techniques to prepare libraries and sequence TCR repertoires. Per donor, leukapheresis produced somewhere between about 0.9 and 9.5 billion PBMCs.

Study-level results and caveats: Pairwise subsampling indicated that sequencing depth was expected to affect the degree of clonotype sharing among donors. Sampling was restricted to blood, and TCR repertoires in tissue are likely to differ from TCR repertoires in blood. Larger estimated clonotype richness was generally found for naive subsets than for memory subsets. Compared with non-shared clonotypes, clonotypes shared by all four sorted-subset donors had higher generation probabilities. Even with the large sequencing depth, rarefaction of the sorted-subset datasets indicated that sequencing was incomplete. Across a handful of donors, about 5% of naive CD4, approximately 3.5% of naive CD8, about 2% of memory CD4, and approximately 0.4% of memory CD8 clonotypes were shared. Because the study included only a small number of donors, the genetic and exposure-history diversity represented was limited.

Per the germline V gene (reference sequence), LNHDA is the CDR1 and SQIVND is the CDR2. The junction shows trimming of 5 bases on V and 3 bases on J, and the gene matches do not reach 6 bases of it. The CDR3 goes from the cysteine to the phenylalanine over 14 residues. The DNA shown is the 42-base CDR3, in frame from base 1. The donors were healthy, HIV-negative adults with no recently reported acute infections or vaccinations. Every donor was a Caucasian adult residing in Nashville, Tennessee, USA. CD4+ T cells were enriched through magnetic negative selection, after which naive cells were positively selected on CD45RA and the remaining negative fraction served as the memory subset. After blood collection by leukapheresis, PBMCs were isolated using Ficoll-Histopaque density gradient centrifugation and then cryopreserved in the vapor phase of liquid nitrogen. Analytical flow cytometry was used to check the purity and quantity of every magnetically sorted T cell population. From each sorted fraction, genomic DNA was isolated and quantified by UV absorbance on a Nanodrop 2000c.

TCR CDR3 regions were amplified from genomic DNA by multiplex PCR using the deep immunoSEQ assay. Genomic DNA extracted from each cell subset was distributed evenly over all wells of several immunoSEQ 96-well plates, and each plate served as one replicate. Each replicate PCR for sorted subsets received roughly 0.2 ug genomic DNA, equal to 28,000 or so T cell genomes. Purified libraries were measured with a Qubit 3.0 fluorometer, size-checked on a Bioanalyzer 2100, and measured again with the KAPA Library Quantification kit. Every immunoSEQ 96-well plate was sequenced on a separate single-read 150-cycle Illumina NextSeq 550 flow cell. From the authors' description of their analysis: Because only junctional sequences without quality scores were contained in the immunoSEQ output, filtering matching that applied to full-length reads could not be performed. Sequences were annotated with PyIR, a Python wrapper for IgBLAST v1.9, and V/J genes and CDR3 were assigned using IMGT germline references. Reads were removed for weak V/J assignments (E-value above 1e-6), missing CDR3, stop codons, out-of-frame junctions, or ambiguous translated residues. V3J clonotypes were defined as sequences sharing the same inferred V gene, J gene, and CDR3 amino acid sequence. Percentage overlap between repertoires was computed as shared unique clonotypes divided by the size of the smaller repertoire. RTK rarefaction, the Chao1 estimator, and Recon v2.1 estimates of unobserved clonotypes were used to assess repertoire richness. Generation probabilities were computed with OLGA for all TCRbeta clonotypes obtained by the gDNA method from several donors. Imported from immuneACCESS, the table was reduced by TCRdb to in-frame sequences with V and J called. These copies leave out some clones; in studies compared against another copy, an unresolved V gene accounts for under half, and the cause of the remainder is not known. The DNA was the basis for D and trimming; V, J and clone size are from that table. The sample profile shows hundreds of thousands of clones; less than 80% of them were found once. The ten top clones hold approximately 1.8% of the sample.

Recombination connected TRBV19 to TRBJ2-7; 8 bases in the junction line up with TRBD1. Material for sequencing was memory CD4+ T cells sorted from blood. The cell subset or site tag for this specimen amounts to: CD45RA-negative fraction. This clonotype was sampled from a woman in her 30s in good health. The DNA sequence is TGTGCCAGTAGTCGACAGGGGCGAAGCTACGAGCAGTACTTC. Its protein product is CASSRQGRSYEQYF. Joined to the reference TRBV19 and TRBJ2-7 proteins, this CDR3 gives the full variable domain: DGGITQSPKYLFRKEGQNVTLSCEQNLNHDAMYWYRQDPGQGLRLIYYSQIVNDFQKGDIAEGYSVSREKKESFPLTVTSAQKNPTAFYLCASSRQGRSYEQYFGPGTRLTVT.